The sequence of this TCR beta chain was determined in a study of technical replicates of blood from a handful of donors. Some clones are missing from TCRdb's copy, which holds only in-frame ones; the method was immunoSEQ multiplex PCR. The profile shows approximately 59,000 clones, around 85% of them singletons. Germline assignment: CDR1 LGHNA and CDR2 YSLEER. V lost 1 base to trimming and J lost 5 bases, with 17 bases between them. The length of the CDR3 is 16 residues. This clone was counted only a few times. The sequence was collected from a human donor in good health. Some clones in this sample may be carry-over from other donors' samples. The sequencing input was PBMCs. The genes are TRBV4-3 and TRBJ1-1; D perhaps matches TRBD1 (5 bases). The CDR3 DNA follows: TGCGCCAGCAGCCAAGTGGGTGGAGCAGGGAGGACTGAAGCTTTCTTT. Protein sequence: CASSQVGGAGRTEAFF.